This T cell receptor beta chain was observed in a study of CD8 T cells in ankylosing spondylitis (dated by TCRdb to about 2017). About the full investigation: The study profiled T cell receptor beta repertoires in healthy donors and ankylosing spondylitis patients to find disease-linked TCR variants. The full study cohort comprised around 25 ankylosing spondylitis patients and approximately 100 healthy donors. Peripheral blood samples were taken, and synovial fluid was additionally collected from ankylosing spondylitis patients. Paper-wide results and their limitations: Some motif variants had previously been reported in the synovial fluid and blood of reactive arthritis patients, which suggests shared mechanisms of disease initiation. In peripheral blood, the disease-linked clones were found at relatively low frequencies and had a CD8+ phenotype. A TCR beta motif made up of several highly homologous amino acid variants appeared to be characteristic of blood from ankylosing spondylitis patients. Significant enrichment of the disease-linked clones was reported in matched synovial fluid samples from ankylosing spondylitis patients.

Instrument used: Illumina HiSeq 2500. Quantitative 5'-RACE with molecular barcodes was the method used to prepare the TCR beta libraries. As for how the authors treated the data: Disease-linked TCR variants were identified with a new computational method built on a probabilistic model of VDJ rearrangement. TCRdb reworked the public reads: Q25 trimming with fastp, MiXCR clone assembly, productive beta chains retained. Rows are unified per CDR3 protein, each entry keeping the most common DNA and genes. TCRdb's processing, not the authors' own work, is the source of the V and J calls. This sample comprises about 800,000 distinct CDR3 sequences, 12% of them detected only once. The top ten hold roughly 0.51% of the sample. The germline V gene yields LGHNA for CDR1 and YNFKEQ for CDR2. V and J lose 0 bases and 2 bases, and a span of 16 bases separates them. The CDR3 sequence holds 17 residues, the cysteine and phenylalanine included. The only DNA kept is the CDR3, 51 bases in frame from the first base.

This clonotype was seen only a few times. The antigen this receptor binds is unknown. Within one base of it there is no much larger clone, and no base qualities were kept. The sequence is built from TRBV4-2 and TRBJ2-5; the D region possibly corresponds to TRBD2 (5 bases align). This sequence originates from a male donor with ankylosing spondylitis. Sequenced: blood, either unsorted or a sorted T cell fraction (not recorded which). The sequenced DNA is TGTGCCAGCAGCCAAGATGGTCCGGGGTTGCTGCAAGAGACCCAGTACTTC. Its translation is CASSQDGPGLLQETQYF.